What follows are 21 T cell receptor beta chains derived from one specimen sequenced in a study of blood T cell repertoires in COVID-19. Sequencing used immunoSEQ multiplex PCR; TCRdb keeps in-frame clones, though not all of them. The data hold more than 200,000 clones, with just over 85% observed a single time. Specimen: peripheral blood. The receptors derive from a man aged 50 or older with COVID-19, enrolled during active disease.

The chain employs TRBV6-5 and TRBJ1-2; tentative D call: TRBD1 (5 bases). This CDR3 has 15 residues. Trimming pared 10 bases from V and 5 bases from J, leaving 23 bases between. Germline V gene lookup returns CDR1 MNHEY and CDR2 SVGAGI. CDR3 sequence (DNA): TGTGCCAACCACCCTCCGGGACGGAGGGAGTATGGCTACACCTTC. Translation: CANHPPGRREYGYTF.

This clone occurred once. The V and J genes are TRBV6-2 or TRBV6-3 and TRBJ2-2; D remains unclear. The CDR3 spans 14 residues. CDR1 is MNHEY, CDR2 SVGEGT, per germline. V was clipped by 2 bases and J by 8 bases, with 12 bases between them. The DNA of the CDR3 is TGTGCCAGCAGTTACGTCGCTAGAAGAGGGGAGCTGTTTTTT. Protein: CASSYVARRGELFF.

The V gene is TRBV6-2 or TRBV6-3, the J gene TRBJ1-4, with 11 bases lining up with TRBD1. Germline V gene sequence: CDR1 MNHEY, CDR2 SVGEGT. The CDR3 covers 15 residues. V lost 5 bases and J lost 8; bases outside the gene matches: 7. The CDR3 sequence: CASSRDRGNGEKLFF. The CDR3 DNA is TGTGCCAGCAGTCGGGACAGGGGGAACGGGGAAAAACTGTTTTTT.

The J gene is TRBJ1-3, the V gene TRBV7-9; D not resolved. The V and J ends lost 3 bases and 0 bases respectively, with 9 bases between them. Germline loops: CDR1 SEHNR, CDR2 FQNEAQ (reference sequence). This CDR3 is built from 15 residues. The CDR3 DNA is TGTGCCAGCAGCTTTATGTCCTCCTCTGGAAACACCATATATTTT. It translates to CASSFMSSSGNTIYF. The whole variable domain, filled in from reference TRBV7-9 and TRBJ1-3, reads DTGVSQNPRHKITKRGQNVTFRCDPISEHNRLYWYRQTLGQGPEFLTYFQNEAQLEKSRLLSDRFSAERPKGSFSTLEIQRTEQGDSAMYLCASSFMSSSGNTIYFGEGSWLTVV.

The V call is TRBV9, the J call TRBJ2-7; 14 nucleotides match TRBD2. Germline CDR1 and CDR2: SGDLS and YYNGEE. V lost 4 bases, J lost 0 bases, and 12 bases stayed unmatched. The CDR3 runs to 19 residues. CDR3 coding DNA: TGTGCCAGCAGCCCCACCGGGACTAGCGGGAGTTGGGGCTCCTACGAGCAGTACTTC. Amino acid sequence: CASSPTGTSGSWGSYEQYF.

The chain has TRBV29-1 and TRBJ2-1; 10 positions match TRBD2. The CDR3 length is 14 residues. The V gene's germline CDR1 is SQVTM and CDR2 ANQGSEA. Trimming took 6 bases from V and 3 from J; bases not matched to a gene: 5. The CDR3 sequence is CSVRTSGFYNEQFF. CDR3 bases: TGCAGCGTGCGGACTAGCGGATTCTACAATGAGCAGTTCTTC.

This sequence joins TRBV19 and TRBJ2-1, with TRBD2 matching over 13 bases. Trimming removed 6 bases from V and 8 bases from J; junction bases left unmatched: 7. CDR1 is LNHDA and CDR2 is SQIVND in the germline V gene (reference sequence). The CDR3 spans 15 residues. The CDR3 is CASSITSGGADEQFF. The CDR3 nucleotides are TGTGCCAGTAGCATTACTAGCGGGGGGGCCGATGAGCAGTTCTTC.

This chain joins TRBV2 and TRBJ2-2; the match to TRBD2 covers 16 bases. This CDR3 has 18 amino acids. Germline V gives CDR1 SNHLY, CDR2 FYNNEI. Trimming at V came to 6 bases and at J to 1 base, leaving 5 bases not matched to a gene. This CDR3 is CASRPGLAGGWNTGELFF. CDR3 DNA: TGTGCCAGCAGACCGGGACTAGCGGGAGGGTGGAACACCGGGGAGCTGTTTTTT.

This chain connects TRBV28 to TRBJ1-5; 9 nucleotides line up with TRBD1. The CDR3 consists of 14 residues. In germline, CDR1 is MDHEN, CDR2 SYDVKM. Trimming cost V 7 bases and J 1 base; bases outside gene matches: 2. CDR3 protein: CASNGQGSNQPQHF. The CDR3 nucleotides are TGTGCCAGCAACGGACAGGGGAGCAATCAGCCCCAGCATTTT.

The genes are TRBV5-4 and TRBJ2-5; 9 bases map to TRBD1. The germline CDR1 and CDR2 sequences are SGHNT and YYREEE (reference sequence). V shed 4 bases and J 2 bases; nucleotides not matched to a gene: 6. The CDR3 extends over 15 amino acids. This CDR3 reads CASSLGDRDQETQYF. CDR3 DNA: TGTGCCAGCAGCCTGGGGGACAGGGATCAAGAGACCCAGTACTTC.

Remarks on this clone: The same CDR3 is also encoded by other DNA sequences in this sample. This chain links TRBV7-9 with TRBJ1-4; 9 nucleotides line up with TRBD1. Germline V gene data show CDR1 as SEHNR and CDR2 as FQNEAQ (reference sequence). The V gene end was trimmed by 5 bases and the J gene end by 7 bases; junction bases not matched to a gene: 5. The CDR3 has 14 amino acids. The CDR3 sequence is CASSLGQGGEKLFF. CDR3 bases: TGTGCCAGCAGCCTGGGACAGGGAGGTGAAAAACTGTTTTTT.

The CDR3 spells CASSTRASYSGANVLTF. For the CDR3, the DNA is TGTGCCAGCAGCACCAGGGCATCATACTCTGGGGCCAACGTCCTGACTTTC. The chain joins TRBV2 to TRBJ2-6; TRBD1 is a possible D gene (5 bases). The germline V gene has CDR1 SNHLY and CDR2 FYNNEI. The CDR3 length is 17 residues. Trimming pared 6 bases from V and 0 bases from J, leaving 15 bases between.

The J gene is TRBJ1-5, the V gene TRBV20-1, with D perhaps matching TRBD1 (5 bases). This CDR3 has 16 residues. Germline CDR1 is DFQATT and CDR2 is SNEGSKA (reference sequence). Trimming shortened V by 3 bases and J by 1 base, and 16 bases separated the two germline ends. Written as DNA, the CDR3 is TGCAGTGCTAGTAGGGGCGACTCTTGGAGCAATCAGCCCCAGCATTTT. Translating it yields CSASRGDSWSNQPQHF.

The chain joins TRBV3-1 (or the pseudogene TRBV3-2) to TRBJ2-2; 9 positions agree with TRBD2. The CDR3 extends over 17 amino acids. V gave up 4 bases and J gave up 1 base; unmatched junction bases: 7. Per germline, CDR1 LGHDT and CDR2 YNNKEL (reference sequence). CDR3: CASSRTFSGGNTGELFF. In nucleotides, the CDR3 is TGTGCCAGCAGCCGTACCTTTAGCGGGGGGAACACCGGGGAGCTGTTTTTT.

The V call is TRBV5-1, the J call TRBJ2-5; the match to TRBD2 covers 9 bases. The V gene end was trimmed by 0 bases and the J gene end by 1 base; junction bases not matched to a gene: 4. Germline V CDR1 and CDR2: SGHRS, YFSETQ. This CDR3 is built from 16 residues. For the CDR3, the DNA is TGCGCCAGCAGCTTGGCGGTAGCGGGAGCCCAAGAGACCCAGTACTTC. Translated: CASSLAVAGAQETQYF.

The chain is built from TRBV5-1 and TRBJ2-7; 8 nucleotides line up with TRBD2. The germline CDR1 and CDR2 sequences are SGHRS and YFSETQ. This CDR3 comprises 14 residues. J lost 5 bases, V lost 2 bases, and 6 bases had no gene match. The CDR3 loop is CASSFSPGGNEQYF. The CDR3 nucleotides are TGCGCCAGCAGCTTCTCCCCGGGGGGGAACGAGCAGTACTTC. The whole variable domain, remainder taken from reference TRBV5-1 and TRBJ2-7, is KAGVTQTPRYLIKTRGQQVTLSCSPISGHRSVSWYQQTPGQGLQFLFEYFSETQRNKGNFPGRFSGRQFSNSRSEMNVSTLELGDSALYLCASSFSPGGNEQYFGPGTRLTVT.

This chain uses TRBV15 with TRBJ2-2, with D unresolved. The CDR3 contains 15 residues. Germline V gene lookup returns CDR1 LNHNV and CDR2 YYDKDF (reference sequence). Trimming removed 3 bases at V and 0 bases at J, with 8 bases between. CDR3 sequence reads: CATSRTLPNTGELFF. CDR3 DNA sequence: TGTGCCACCAGCAGGACACTCCCGAACACCGGGGAGCTGTTTTTT.

This clone came up once. This chain links TRBV6-2 or TRBV6-3 with TRBJ1-5; D not resolved. The V end was cut by 4 bases, the J end by 7 bases, with 8 bases between. CDR3 size: 12 residues. The germline V gene encodes CDR1 MNHEY and CDR2 SVGEGT. The CDR3 reads CASSSFLQPQHF. The CDR3 DNA follows: TGTGCCAGCAGTTCCTTCCTCCAGCCCCAGCATTTT.

This clone showed up just a few times. The rearrangement links TRBV29-1 to TRBJ2-2, with 9 bases aligning to TRBD1. Germline values: CDR1 SQVTM, CDR2 ANQGSEA. With 4 bases clipped from V and 6 bases from J, the junction kept 6 bases outside the gene matches. The CDR3 is 14 residues long. DNA for the CDR3: TGCAGCGTTGCCACAGGGGGCTCCGCCGGGGAGCTGTTTTTT. The encoded protein is CSVATGGSAGELFF.

This clone was observed a handful of times. The chain has TRBV11-2 and TRBJ2-1, with 10 bases identical to TRBD2. Germline V gene data show CDR1 as SGHAT and CDR2 as FQNNGV. The V gene end was trimmed by 6 bases and the J gene end by 3 bases; junction bases not matched to a gene: 8. This CDR3 has 16 amino acids. The DNA of the CDR3 is TGTGCCAGCAGACCCTCCGGGACTAGCGTCTACAATGAGCAGTTCTTC. It yields the protein CASRPSGTSVYNEQFF.

The V gene is TRBV2, the J gene TRBJ2-7; TRBD1 is a possible D gene (6 bases). This CDR3 has 15 amino acids. Per germline, CDR1 SNHLY and CDR2 FYNNEI. With 6 bases removed from V and 2 bases from J, the gap between germline ends came to 17 bases. The CDR3 loop reads CASSEITGTTYEQYF. The DNA of the CDR3 is TGTGCCAGCAGCGAGATTACCGGGACAACCTACGAGCAGTACTTC.